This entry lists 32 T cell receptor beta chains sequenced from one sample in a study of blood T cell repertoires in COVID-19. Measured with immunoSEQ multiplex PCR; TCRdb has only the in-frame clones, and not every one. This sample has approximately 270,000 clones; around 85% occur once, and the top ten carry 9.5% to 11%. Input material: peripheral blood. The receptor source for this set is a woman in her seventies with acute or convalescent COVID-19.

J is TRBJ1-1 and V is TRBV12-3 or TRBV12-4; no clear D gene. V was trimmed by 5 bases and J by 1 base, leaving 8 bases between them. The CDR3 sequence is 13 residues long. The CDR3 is CASSRERNTEAFF. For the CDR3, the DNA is TGTGCCAGCAGTAGGGAGAGGAACACTGAAGCTTTCTTT.

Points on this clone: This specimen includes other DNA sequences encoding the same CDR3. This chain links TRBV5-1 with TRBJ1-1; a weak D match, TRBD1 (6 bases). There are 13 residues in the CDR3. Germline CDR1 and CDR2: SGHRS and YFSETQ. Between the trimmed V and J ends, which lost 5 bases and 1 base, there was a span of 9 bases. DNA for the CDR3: TGCGCCAGCAGTTCACAGGGGAACACTGAAGCTTTCTTT. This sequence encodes CASSSQGNTEAFF.

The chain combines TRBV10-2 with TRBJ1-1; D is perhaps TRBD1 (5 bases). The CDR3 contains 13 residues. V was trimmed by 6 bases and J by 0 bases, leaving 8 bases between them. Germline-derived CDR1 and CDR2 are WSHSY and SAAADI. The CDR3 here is CASSLTVNTEAFF. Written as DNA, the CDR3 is TGCGCCAGCAGCCTGACAGTGAACACTGAAGCTTTCTTT.

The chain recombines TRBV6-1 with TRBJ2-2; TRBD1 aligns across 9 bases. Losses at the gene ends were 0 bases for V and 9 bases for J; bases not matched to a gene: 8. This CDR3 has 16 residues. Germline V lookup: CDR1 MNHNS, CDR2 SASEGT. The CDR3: CASSEAGTGRNRELFF. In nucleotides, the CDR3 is TGTGCCAGCAGTGAAGCGGGGACAGGGAGGAACCGGGAGCTGTTTTTT.

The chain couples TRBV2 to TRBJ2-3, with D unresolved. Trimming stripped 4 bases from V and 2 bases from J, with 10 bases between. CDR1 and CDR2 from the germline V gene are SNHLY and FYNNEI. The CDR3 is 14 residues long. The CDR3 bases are TGTGCCAGCAGTGGCGACTTCCCCACAGATACGCAGTATTTT. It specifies CASSGDFPTDTQYF.

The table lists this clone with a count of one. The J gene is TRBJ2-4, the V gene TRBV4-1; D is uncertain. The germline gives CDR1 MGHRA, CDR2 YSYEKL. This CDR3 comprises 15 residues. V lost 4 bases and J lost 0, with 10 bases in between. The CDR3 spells CASSPIGLAKNIQYF. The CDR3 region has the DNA TGCGCCAGCAGCCCTATCGGTTTAGCCAAAAACATTCAGTACTTC.

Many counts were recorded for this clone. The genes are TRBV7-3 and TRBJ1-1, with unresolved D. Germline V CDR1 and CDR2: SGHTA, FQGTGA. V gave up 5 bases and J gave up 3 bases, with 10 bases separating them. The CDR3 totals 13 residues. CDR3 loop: CASSPFGYTEAFF. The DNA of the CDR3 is TGTGCCAGCAGCCCTTTCGGGTACACTGAAGCTTTCTTT.

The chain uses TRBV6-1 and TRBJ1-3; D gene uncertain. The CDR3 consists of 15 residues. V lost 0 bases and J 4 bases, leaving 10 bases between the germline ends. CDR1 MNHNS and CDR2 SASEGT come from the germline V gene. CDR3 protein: CASSEALRGGNTIYF. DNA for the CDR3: TGTGCCAGCAGTGAAGCGCTTCGGGGAGGAAACACCATATATTTT.

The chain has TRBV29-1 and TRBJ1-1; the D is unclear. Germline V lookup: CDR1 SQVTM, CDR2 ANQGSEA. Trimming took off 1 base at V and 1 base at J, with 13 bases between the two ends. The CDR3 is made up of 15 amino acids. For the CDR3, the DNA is TGCAGCGTTGAAGTGCGGTTAGCAAAGAACACTGAAGCTTTCTTT. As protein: CSVEVRLAKNTEAFF.

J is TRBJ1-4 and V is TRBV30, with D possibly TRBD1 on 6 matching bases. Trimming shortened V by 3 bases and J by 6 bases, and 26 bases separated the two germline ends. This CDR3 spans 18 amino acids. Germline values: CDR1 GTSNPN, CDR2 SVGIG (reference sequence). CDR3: CAWSPTGRGRSGYEKLFF. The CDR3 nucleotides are TGTGCCTGGAGCCCCACAGGGAGGGGAAGGTCCGGGTATGAAAAACTGTTTTTT.

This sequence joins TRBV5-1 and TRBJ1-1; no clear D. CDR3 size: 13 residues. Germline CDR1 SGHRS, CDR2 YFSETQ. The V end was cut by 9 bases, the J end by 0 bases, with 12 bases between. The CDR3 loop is CATKATMNTEAFF. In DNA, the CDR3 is TGCGCCACAAAAGCGACCATGAACACTGAAGCTTTCTTT.

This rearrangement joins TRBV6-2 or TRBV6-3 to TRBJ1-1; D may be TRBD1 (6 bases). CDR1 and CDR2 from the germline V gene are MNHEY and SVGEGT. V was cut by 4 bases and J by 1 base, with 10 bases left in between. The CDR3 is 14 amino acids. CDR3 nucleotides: TGTGCCAGCAGTTTTTCAGGGGCGAACACTGAAGCTTTCTTT. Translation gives CASSFSGANTEAFF.

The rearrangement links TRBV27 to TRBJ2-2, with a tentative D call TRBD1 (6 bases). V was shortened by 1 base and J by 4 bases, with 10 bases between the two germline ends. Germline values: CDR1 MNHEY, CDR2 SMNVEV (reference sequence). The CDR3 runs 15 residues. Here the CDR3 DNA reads TGTGCCAGCAGTTTATACAGGGTAGGCACCGGGGAGCTGTTTTTT. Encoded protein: CASSLYRVGTGELFF.

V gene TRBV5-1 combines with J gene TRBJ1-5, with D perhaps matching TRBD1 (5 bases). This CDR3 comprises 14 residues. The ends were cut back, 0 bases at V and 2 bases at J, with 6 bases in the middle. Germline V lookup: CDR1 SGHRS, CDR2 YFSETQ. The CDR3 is CASSLEGGNQPQHF. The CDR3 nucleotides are TGCGCCAGCAGCTTGGAAGGGGGCAATCAGCCCCAGCATTTT.

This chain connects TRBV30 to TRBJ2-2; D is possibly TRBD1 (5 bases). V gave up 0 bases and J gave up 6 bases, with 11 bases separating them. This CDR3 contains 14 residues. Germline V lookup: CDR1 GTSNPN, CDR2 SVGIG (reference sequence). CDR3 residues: CAWSVETVSGELFF. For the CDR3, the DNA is TGTGCCTGGAGTGTAGAGACAGTCTCCGGGGAGCTGTTTTTT. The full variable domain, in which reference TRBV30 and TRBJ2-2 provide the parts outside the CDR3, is SQTIHQWPATLVQPVGSPLSLECTVEGTSNPNLYWYRQAAGRGLQLLFYSVGIGQISSEVPQNLSASRPQDRQFILSSKKLLLSDSGFYLCAWSVETVSGELFFGEGSRLTVL.

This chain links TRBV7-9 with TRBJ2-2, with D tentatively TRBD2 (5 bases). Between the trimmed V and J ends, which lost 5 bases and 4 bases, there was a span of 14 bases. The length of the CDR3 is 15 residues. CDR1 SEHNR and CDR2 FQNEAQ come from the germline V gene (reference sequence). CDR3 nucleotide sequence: TGTGCCAGCAGCGCGTTGACGGGGTCCACCGGGGAGCTGTTTTTT. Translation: CASSALTGSTGELFF. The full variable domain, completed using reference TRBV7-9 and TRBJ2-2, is DTGVSQNPRHKITKRGQNVTFRCDPISEHNRLYWYRQTLGQGPEFLTYFQNEAQLEKSRLLSDRFSAERPKGSFSTLEIQRTEQGDSAMYLCASSALTGSTGELFFGEGSRLTVL.

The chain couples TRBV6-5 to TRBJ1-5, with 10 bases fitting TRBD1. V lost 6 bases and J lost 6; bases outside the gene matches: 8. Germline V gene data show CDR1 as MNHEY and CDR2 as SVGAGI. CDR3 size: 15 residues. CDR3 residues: CASRLGTGDRQPQHF. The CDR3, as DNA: TGTGCCAGCAGACTCGGGACAGGGGACCGTCAGCCCCAGCATTTT.

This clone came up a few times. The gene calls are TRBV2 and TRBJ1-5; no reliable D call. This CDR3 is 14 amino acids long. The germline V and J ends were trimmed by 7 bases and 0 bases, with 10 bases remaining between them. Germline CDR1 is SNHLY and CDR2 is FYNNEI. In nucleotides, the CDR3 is TGTGCCAGCACCCAGACATTTAGCAATCAGCCCCAGCATTTT. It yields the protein CASTQTFSNQPQHF.

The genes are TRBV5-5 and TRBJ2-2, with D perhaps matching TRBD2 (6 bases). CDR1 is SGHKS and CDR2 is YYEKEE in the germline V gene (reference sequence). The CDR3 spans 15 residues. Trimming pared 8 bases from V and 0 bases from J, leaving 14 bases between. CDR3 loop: CASGFGGSNTGELFF. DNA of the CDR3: TGTGCCAGTGGATTCGGGGGATCGAACACCGGGGAGCTGTTTTTT.

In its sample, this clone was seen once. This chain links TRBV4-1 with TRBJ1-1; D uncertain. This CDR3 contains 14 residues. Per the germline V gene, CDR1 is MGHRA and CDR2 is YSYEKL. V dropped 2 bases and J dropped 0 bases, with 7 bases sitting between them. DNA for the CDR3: TGCGCCAGCAGCCAAACTACATTGAACACTGAAGCTTTCTTT. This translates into CASSQTTLNTEAFF.

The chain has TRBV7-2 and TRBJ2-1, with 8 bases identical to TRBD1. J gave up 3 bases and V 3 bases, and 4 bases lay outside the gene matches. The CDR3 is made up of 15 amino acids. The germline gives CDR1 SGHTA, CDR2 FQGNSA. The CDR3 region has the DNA TGTGCCAGCAGCTTTGGACAGGGAGGCTACAATGAGCAGTTCTTC. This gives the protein CASSFGQGGYNEQFF.

This chain's CDR3 is CASSQPGLAKSTDTQYF. The CDR3 nucleotides are TGTGCCAGCAGCCAGCCAGGTCTAGCGAAATCCACAGATACGCAGTATTTT. The chain employs TRBV3-1 (or the pseudogene TRBV3-2) and TRBJ2-3, with a possible D match to TRBD2 (6 bases). Germline CDR1 is LGHDT and CDR2 is YNNKEL (reference sequence). V was trimmed by 3 bases and J by 2 bases, leaving 18 bases between them. There are 17 residues in the CDR3.

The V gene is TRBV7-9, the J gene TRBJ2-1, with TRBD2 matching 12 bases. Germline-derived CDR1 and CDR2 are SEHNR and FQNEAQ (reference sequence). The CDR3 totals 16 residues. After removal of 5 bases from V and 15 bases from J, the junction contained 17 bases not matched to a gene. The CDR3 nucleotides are TGTGCCAGCAGCCCCTCCGCTAGCGGGGGGGGCCCGGTCCGGTTCTTC. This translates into CASSPSASGGGPVRFF. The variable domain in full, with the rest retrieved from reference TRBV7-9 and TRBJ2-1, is DTGVSQNPRHKITKRGQNVTFRCDPISEHNRLYWYRQTLGQGPEFLTYFQNEAQLEKSRLLSDRFSAERPKGSFSTLEIQRTEQGDSAMYLCASSPSASGGGPVRFFGPGTRLTVL.

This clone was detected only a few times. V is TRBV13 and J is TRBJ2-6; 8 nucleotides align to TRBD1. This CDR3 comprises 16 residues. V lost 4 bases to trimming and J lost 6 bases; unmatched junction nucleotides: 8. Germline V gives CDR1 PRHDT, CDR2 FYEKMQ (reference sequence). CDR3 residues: CASSSYGQGTANVLTF. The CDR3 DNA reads TGTGCCAGCAGCTCCTACGGACAGGGTACGGCCAACGTCCTGACTTTC.

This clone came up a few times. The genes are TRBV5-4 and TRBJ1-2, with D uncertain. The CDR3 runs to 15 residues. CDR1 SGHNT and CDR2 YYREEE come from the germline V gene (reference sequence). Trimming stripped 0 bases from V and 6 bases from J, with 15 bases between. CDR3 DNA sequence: TGTGCCAGCAGCTTGGCCGGAGTCAAACTGAATGGCTACACCTTC. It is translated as CASSLAGVKLNGYTF.

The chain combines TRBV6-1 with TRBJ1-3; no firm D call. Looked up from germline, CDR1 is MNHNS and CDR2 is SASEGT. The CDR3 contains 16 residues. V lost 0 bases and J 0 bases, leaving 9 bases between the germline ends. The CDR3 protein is CASSEARRASGNTIYF. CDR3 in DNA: TGTGCCAGCAGTGAAGCGAGGAGGGCCTCTGGAAACACCATATATTTT.

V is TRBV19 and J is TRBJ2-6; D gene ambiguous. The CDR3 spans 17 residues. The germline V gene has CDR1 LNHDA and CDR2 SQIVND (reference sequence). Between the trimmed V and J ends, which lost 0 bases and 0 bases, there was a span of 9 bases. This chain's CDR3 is CASSIEFGASGANVLTF. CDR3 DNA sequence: TGTGCCAGTAGTATAGAATTCGGAGCCTCTGGGGCCAACGTCCTGACTTTC.

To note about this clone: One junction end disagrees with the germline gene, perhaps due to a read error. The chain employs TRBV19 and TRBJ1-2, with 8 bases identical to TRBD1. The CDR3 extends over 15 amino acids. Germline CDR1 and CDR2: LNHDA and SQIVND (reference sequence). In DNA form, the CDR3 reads TGTGCCAGTAGTATAGCGGCAGGGGGCAACTTTGGCTACACCTTC. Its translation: CASSIAAGGNFGYTF.

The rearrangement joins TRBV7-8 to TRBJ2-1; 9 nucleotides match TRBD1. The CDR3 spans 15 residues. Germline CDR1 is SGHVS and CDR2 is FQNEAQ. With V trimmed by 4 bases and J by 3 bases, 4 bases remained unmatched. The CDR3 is CASSYDRGNYNEQFF. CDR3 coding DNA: TGTGCCAGCAGCTATGACAGGGGGAACTACAATGAGCAGTTCTTC.

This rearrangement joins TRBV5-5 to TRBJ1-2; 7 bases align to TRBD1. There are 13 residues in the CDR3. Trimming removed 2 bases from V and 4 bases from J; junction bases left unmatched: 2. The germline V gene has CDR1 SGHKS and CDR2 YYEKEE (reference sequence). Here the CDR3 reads CASSFRTGYGYTF. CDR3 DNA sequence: TGTGCCAGCAGCTTCCGGACAGGCTATGGCTACACCTTC.

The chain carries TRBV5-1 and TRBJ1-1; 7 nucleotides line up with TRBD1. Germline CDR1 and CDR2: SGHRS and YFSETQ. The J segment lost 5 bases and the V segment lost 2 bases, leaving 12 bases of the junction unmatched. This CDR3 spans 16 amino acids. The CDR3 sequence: CASSFRTGPGGTEAFF. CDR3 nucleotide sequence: TGCGCCAGCAGCTTCCGGACAGGACCAGGTGGAACTGAAGCTTTCTTT. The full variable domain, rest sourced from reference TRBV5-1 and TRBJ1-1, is KAGVTQTPRYLIKTRGQQVTLSCSPISGHRSVSWYQQTPGQGLQFLFEYFSETQRNKGNFPGRFSGRQFSNSRSEMNVSTLELGDSALYLCASSFRTGPGGTEAFFGQGTRLTVV.

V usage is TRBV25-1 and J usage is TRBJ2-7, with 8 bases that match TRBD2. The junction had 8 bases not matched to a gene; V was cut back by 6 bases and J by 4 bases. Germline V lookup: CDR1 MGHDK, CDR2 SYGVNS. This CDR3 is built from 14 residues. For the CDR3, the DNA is TGTGCCAGCAGGTATAGCGGGGAGGGTTACGAGCAGTACTTC. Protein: CASRYSGEGYEQYF.